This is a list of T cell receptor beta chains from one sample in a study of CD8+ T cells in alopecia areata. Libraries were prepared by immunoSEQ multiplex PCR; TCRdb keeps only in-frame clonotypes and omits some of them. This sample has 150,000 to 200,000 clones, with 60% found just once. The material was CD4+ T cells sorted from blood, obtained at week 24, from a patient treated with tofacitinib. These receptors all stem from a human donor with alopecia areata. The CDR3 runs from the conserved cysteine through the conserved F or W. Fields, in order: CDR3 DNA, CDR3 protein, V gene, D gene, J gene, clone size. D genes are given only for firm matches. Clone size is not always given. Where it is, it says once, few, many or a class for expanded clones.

TGTGCCAGCATGGACTTCCTGAGGAATGAGCAGTTCTTC CASMDFLRNEQFF TRBV6-1 NA TRBJ2-1 few
TGTGCCAGTAGTTCCCCGGGGTACGAGCAGTACTTC CASSSPGYEQYF TRBV19 NA TRBJ2-7 NA
TGTGCCAGCAGTGTTCAAGATGAAGCTTTCTTT CASSVQDEAFF TRBV25-1 NA TRBJ1-1 NA
TGTGCCAGCAGCTTAGGAGTAAAAACAGATACGCAGTATTTT CASSLGVKTDTQYF TRBV7-3 NA TRBJ2-3 NA
TGTGCCACCCGTTTGCTACAGGGGGCGGGTGGCTACACCTTC CATRLLQGAGGYTF TRBV6-5 TRBD1 TRBJ1-2 NA
TGCAGCGTTGGGGGCAGGGAGGAAGTCTATGGCTACACCTTC CSVGGREEVYGYTF TRBV29-1 NA TRBJ1-2 few
TGCAGCGTTGAACGACAGATAGGGGATGGCTACACCTTC CSVERQIGDGYTF TRBV29-1 NA TRBJ1-2 NA
TGTGCCAGCAGTTACTCGGGTCAGGGCGGAACTGAAGCTTTCTTT CASSYSGQGGTEAFF TRBV6-5 NA TRBJ1-1 NA
TGCGCCAGCAGCTCGGACAGGGTAGAGACCCAGTACTTC CASSSDRVETQYF TRBV5-1 TRBD1 TRBJ2-5 NA
TGCAGCGTTGAATTAGGAGGCTACGAGCAGTACTTC CSVELGGYEQYF TRBV29-1 NA TRBJ2-7 NA
TGCGCCAGCAGCCAAGGACTGAATAATGAAAAACTGTTTTTT CASSQGLNNEKLFF TRBV4-3 NA TRBJ1-4 NA
TGTGCCAGCAGCACTGGGACTAGCGGGTACGAGCAGTACTTC CASSTGTSGYEQYF TRBV5-6 TRBD2 TRBJ2-7 NA
TGTGCCATCAGTGTTTCGGGACAGGGACGCAATGAGCAGTTCTTC CAISVSGQGRNEQFF TRBV10-3 TRBD1 TRBJ2-1 NA
TGTGCCAGCAGCTTAGGAGGGACAGAGAATTCACCCCTCCACTTT CASSLGGTENSPLHF TRBV7-9 TRBD1 TRBJ1-6 few
TGTGCCTGGAGTGCCGAATGGGGGGGAAATCAGCCCCAGCATTTT CAWSAEWGGNQPQHF TRBV30 NA TRBJ1-5 NA
TGTGCTAGTGGCCCCGGACAGGGGATCACCGGGGAGCTGTTTTTT CASGPGQGITGELFF TRBV12-5 TRBD1 TRBJ2-2 NA
TGCGCCAGCAGCAGCTTTACAAATCAGCCCCAGCATTTT CASSSFTNQPQHF TRBV4-1 NA TRBJ1-5 NA
TGTGCCAGCAGTTTAACCGGGACAGGGAACAATGGCTACACCTTC CASSLTGTGNNGYTF TRBV6-5 TRBD1 TRBJ1-2 NA
TGTGCCAGCTCACGGAGCAGGGATCGGGTCTACAATGAGCAGTTCTTC CASSRSRDRVYNEQFF TRBV18 NA TRBJ2-1 few
TGCAGCGTTTCCACTAGCGGGGGGTCCTACTACAATGAGCAGTTCTTC CSVSTSGGSYYNEQFF TRBV29-1 TRBD2 TRBJ2-1 few
TGCAGCGCGGGGCAGGGATCCACCGGGGAGCTGTTTTTT CSAGQGSTGELFF TRBV29-1 NA TRBJ2-2 NA
TGCAGCGTTGCCCCGCGAATGAACACTGAAGCTTTCTTT CSVAPRMNTEAFF TRBV29-1 NA TRBJ1-1 NA
TGTGCCTGGAGGGTCGGGGGAACGGAAAAACTGTTTTTT CAWRVGGTEKLFF TRBV30 NA TRBJ1-4 NA
TGCGCCAGCAGCCAAGAGTGGGGGGGGTCCTACAATGAGCAGTTCTTC CASSQEWGGSYNEQFF TRBV4-1 TRBD2 TRBJ2-1 NA
TGTGCCAGCAGCGTTGAAGGTCGCCCGGCGAGATTAAACACTGAAGCTTTCTTT CASSVEGRPARLNTEAFF TRBV7-2 NA TRBJ1-1 few
TGTGCCAGTACGACAGGGTATCAGAATGAGCAGTTCTTC CASTTGYQNEQFF TRBV7-2 TRBD1 TRBJ2-1 NA
TGTGCCAGCAGCTTAGCTCGGCGGAATGAAGCTTTCTTT CASSLARRNEAFF TRBV7-2 NA TRBJ1-1 once
TGTGCCAGCAGCCAAGTTGGGGGGGAAAGGGCTGAGCAGTACTTC CASSQVGGERAEQYF TRBV14 TRBD2 TRBJ2-7 NA
TGTGCCAGCAGTTTTATAGGGAATGAAGATACGCAGTATTTT CASSFIGNEDTQYF TRBV27 NA TRBJ2-3 NA
TGTGCCTGGAGTGTAAGGGTGAACACTGAAGCTTTCTTT CAWSVRVNTEAFF TRBV30 NA TRBJ1-1 NA
TGTGCCAGCAGCATTTATCGCGAGGATACGCAGTATTTT CASSIYREDTQYF TRBV9 NA TRBJ2-3 NA
TGTGCCAGCAGCGGGACGGGGGGAAGAGAGGATGGCTACACCTTC CASSGTGGREDGYTF TRBV25-1 NA TRBJ1-2 NA
TGCGCCAGCAGCCGGGGACAGGGAATGACCTATGGCTACACCTTC CASSRGQGMTYGYTF TRBV4-1 TRBD1 TRBJ1-2 NA
TGTGCCAGCAGCTTAGACAGATTATCTGGGGCCAACGTCCTGACTTTC CASSLDRLSGANVLTF TRBV7-2 NA TRBJ2-6 NA
TGTGCCAGCACCTATGGCTACACCTTC CASTYGYTF TRBV7-6 NA TRBJ1-2 NA
TGTGCCAGCAGCCCCCGACTTTCCGGACAAAATTCACCCCTCCACTTT CASSPRLSGQNSPLHF TRBV9 NA TRBJ1-6 NA
TGCAGCGTTCAACCTCCAGATGGAAAACTGTTTTTT CSVQPPDGKLFF TRBV29-1 NA TRBJ1-4 NA
TGTGCCAGCAGCGCTCCCGAATGGGGGCGGAATGGCTACACCTTC CASSAPEWGRNGYTF TRBV11-1 NA TRBJ1-2 NA
TGCAGCGTCGAACCCCAGGTGGGCGAGCAGTACTTC CSVEPQVGEQYF TRBV29-1 NA TRBJ2-7 NA
TGTGCCAGCAGCGTAGGGTCGGACTCGAACACTGAAGCTTTCTTT CASSVGSDSNTEAFF TRBV9 NA TRBJ1-1 NA
TGCAGCGTTCTCTCTGGGACAGGGTTTATCAATGAGCAGTTCTTC CSVLSGTGFINEQFF TRBV29-1 TRBD1 TRBJ2-1 NA
TGTGCCAGCAGCTCCCCTTCGGGGGGAGGCTACACCTTC CASSSPSGGGYTF TRBV7-2 NA TRBJ1-2 NA
TGTGCCAGCACCCTCGGTCTAGCGGGGCGAGAGCAGTTCTTC CASTLGLAGREQFF TRBV5-6 TRBD2 TRBJ2-1 medium-sized
TGTGCCTGGAGTCCTTCGAGGTCTAATTCACCCCTCCACTTT CAWSPSRSNSPLHF TRBV30 NA TRBJ1-6 NA
TGCAGCGTTGATTTGGCAGGGGGTCCAGATACGCAGTATTTT CSVDLAGGPDTQYF TRBV29-1 TRBD1 TRBJ2-3 few
TGTGCCTGGTATATAGAGAACTATGGCTACACCTTC CAWYIENYGYTF TRBV30 NA TRBJ1-2 once
TGTGCCTGGAGATGGAGGCGTGACACTGAAGCTTTCTTT CAWRWRRDTEAFF TRBV30 NA TRBJ1-1 NA
TGTGCCAGCAGTGAAGGCAGGGGCGGTGAAGCTTTCTTT CASSEGRGGEAFF TRBV25-1 NA TRBJ1-1 NA
TGTGCCAGCAGCTTCACAGTGGGCGAGCAGTACTTC CASSFTVGEQYF TRBV11-3 NA TRBJ2-7 NA
TGTGCCAGCACCTGGCTGGGGGACGGGGGCTACACCTTC CASTWLGDGGYTF TRBV2 NA TRBJ1-2 once
TGTGCCAGCAGTAGGCAGCCCACCGGGGAGCTGTTTTTT CASSRQPTGELFF TRBV2 NA TRBJ2-2 many
TGCAGCGTTTTGAGTAGACTAGCGGGGGAGACCCAGTACTTC CSVLSRLAGETQYF TRBV29-1 TRBD2 TRBJ2-5 few
TGTGCCAGCAGCTTATTTTGGGGGTCGGACGGGGAGCTGTTTTTT CASSLFWGSDGELFF TRBV7-2 NA TRBJ2-2 few
TGTGCCACCAGCAGAGATCCCCCCGGGGAGACCCAGTACTTC CATSRDPPGETQYF TRBV15 NA TRBJ2-5 NA